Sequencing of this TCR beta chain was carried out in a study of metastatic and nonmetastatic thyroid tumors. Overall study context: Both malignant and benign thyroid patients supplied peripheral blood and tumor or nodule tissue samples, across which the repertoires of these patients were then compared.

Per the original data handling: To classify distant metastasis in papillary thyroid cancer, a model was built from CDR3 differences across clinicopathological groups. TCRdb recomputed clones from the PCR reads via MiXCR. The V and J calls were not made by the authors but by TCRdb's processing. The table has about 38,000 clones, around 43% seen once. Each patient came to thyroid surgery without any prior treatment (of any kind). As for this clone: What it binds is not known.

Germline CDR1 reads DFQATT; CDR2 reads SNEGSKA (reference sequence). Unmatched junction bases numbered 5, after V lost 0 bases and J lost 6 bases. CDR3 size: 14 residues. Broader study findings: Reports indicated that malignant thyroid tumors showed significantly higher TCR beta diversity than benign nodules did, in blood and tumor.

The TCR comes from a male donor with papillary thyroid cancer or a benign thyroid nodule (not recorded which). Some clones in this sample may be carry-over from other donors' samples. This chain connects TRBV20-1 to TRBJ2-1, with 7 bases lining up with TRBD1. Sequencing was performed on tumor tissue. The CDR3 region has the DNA TGCAGTGCTAGAGACCGGGACAGACCCAATGAGCAGTTCTTC. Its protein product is CSARDRDRPNEQFF.